This T cell receptor (beta chain) was sequenced in a study of cytomegalovirus exposure and HLA in healthy donors. From the roughly 110-subject validation cohort, which was separate from the roughly 680-subject first cohort, the donors were drawn. Here immunoSEQ multiplex PCR was the method, and the copy in TCRdb shows in-frame clones only, minus some. The sample lists some 250,000 clones; around 86% were seen once. The germline gives CDR1 MNHEY, CDR2 SMNVEV (reference sequence). Deletions cut 0 bases from V and 0 bases from J, with 9 bases between. There are 16 residues in the CDR3. This TCR derives from a woman in her 30s in good health and CMV-seropositive. The J gene is TRBJ2-4, the V gene TRBV27; D gene ambiguous. Input material: PBMCs. The CDR3 protein is CASSLSNILAKNIQYF. The DNA for the CDR3 is TGTGCCAGCAGTTTATCGAACATCTTAGCCAAAAACATTCAGTACTTC.